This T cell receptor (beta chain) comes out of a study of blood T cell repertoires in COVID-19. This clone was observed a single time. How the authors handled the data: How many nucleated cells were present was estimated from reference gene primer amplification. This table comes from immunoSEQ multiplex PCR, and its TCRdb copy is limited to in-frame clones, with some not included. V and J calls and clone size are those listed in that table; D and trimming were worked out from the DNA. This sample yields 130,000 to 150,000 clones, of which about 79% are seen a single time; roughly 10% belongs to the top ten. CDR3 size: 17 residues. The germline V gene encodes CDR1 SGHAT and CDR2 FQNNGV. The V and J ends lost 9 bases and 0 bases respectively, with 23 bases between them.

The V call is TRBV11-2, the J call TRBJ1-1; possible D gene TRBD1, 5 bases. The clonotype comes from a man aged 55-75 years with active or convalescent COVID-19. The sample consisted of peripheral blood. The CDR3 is CASLKRAGMVMNTEAFF. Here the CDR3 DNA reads TGTGCCAGTTTAAAGCGGGCAGGGATGGTTATGAACACTGAAGCTTTCTTT.